The clone carrying this TCR beta chain was observed once. These data are taken from a study of cytomegalovirus exposure and HLA in healthy donors. Across the whole study: For the roughly 400 genotyped donors, approximately 82% fell within the Caucasian-associated ancestry cluster.

Amplification used 60 Vbeta primers and 13 Jbeta primers. TCRdb's table, derived via immunoSEQ multiplex PCR, lists solely in-frame clones and lacks some. The table records about 240,000 clones, about four fifths of them present only once. CDR1 is MGHDK, CDR2 SYGVNS, per germline. The CDR3 is 15 residues long. With V trimmed by 1 base and J by 7 bases, 6 bases remained unmatched. Sequenced material: PBMCs. The J gene is TRBJ1-4, the V gene TRBV25-1; 7 bases are shared with TRBD1. The source is a woman in her 40s in good health and CMV-seropositive. As DNA, the CDR3 is TGTGCCAGCAGTGAATGGCAGGGGGTGGTTGAAAAACTGTTTTTT. It is translated as CASSEWQGVVEKLFF.